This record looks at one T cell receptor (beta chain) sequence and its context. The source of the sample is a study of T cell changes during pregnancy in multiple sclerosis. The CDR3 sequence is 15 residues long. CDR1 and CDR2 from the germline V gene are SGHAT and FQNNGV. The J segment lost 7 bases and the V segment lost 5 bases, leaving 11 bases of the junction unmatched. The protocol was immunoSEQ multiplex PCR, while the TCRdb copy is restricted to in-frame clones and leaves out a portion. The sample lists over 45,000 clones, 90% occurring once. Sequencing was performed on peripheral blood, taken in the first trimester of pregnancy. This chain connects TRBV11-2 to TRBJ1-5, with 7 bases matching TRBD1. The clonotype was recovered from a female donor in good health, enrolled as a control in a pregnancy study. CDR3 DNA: TGTGCCAGCAGCCCTACAACAGGGGTTCAGCAGCCCCAGCATTTT. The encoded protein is CASSPTTGVQQPQHF.